This record concerns one TCR beta chain sequence. There are a few counts of this clonotype. Its antigen remains unidentified. Per-base quality was not reported, and no clone a single base away is much larger than it. The data were taken from a study of T cells in Graves' hyperthyroidism and ophthalmopathy (dated by TCRdb to about 2019). A note on the overall study: Peripheral blood samples were taken at the time of initial diagnosis, prior to any treatment. To identify distinguishing TCR V-J signatures, a discovery cohort of around 100 patients was used, comprising 43 with Graves' ophthalmopathy and approximately 57 with stable Graves' hyperthyroidism. Prospective prediction of ophthalmopathy was tested in an independent validation cohort consisting of roughly 20 hyperthyroidism patients and more than 15 patients who later progressed to ophthalmopathy. The approximately 98 discovery patients were randomly divided into training and test sets at a 7:3 ratio. In roughly six Graves' hyperthyroidism patients, the study also compared T-cell repertoires from thyroid tissue with T-cell repertoires from blood. After blood sampling, hyperthyroidism patients were treated with methimazole at a starting dose of 30 mg daily, and ophthalmopathy patients were treated with high-dose intravenous methylprednisolone. The paper describes TCR Vbeta CDR3 sequencing of about 140 peripheral blood samples, made up of 43 ophthalmopathy patients, 70 to 75 hyperthyroidism patients and some 17 progressor patients. Results the study describes overall, beyond this receptor: In validation, the model predicted progression to ophthalmopathy a median of approximately 6.6 months before onset, with over 55% sensitivity and almost 75% specificity. In cross-validation, a model built on a 13 V-J signature told ophthalmopathy apart from stable hyperthyroidism with 85% to 90% sensitivity and about 81% specificity, and in testing the same model reached 80%/75%. Most expanded thyroid clonotypes (frequency above 0.001) were also detected in blood, a finding suggesting that blood repertoires may reflect thyroid immune responses. Sample size was not statistically predetermined, and investigators were not blinded to group allocation.

The TCR beta CDR3 regions were amplified from the RNA transcripts. The TCR CDR3 was subjected to a first round of RT-PCR using the HTBI primer set and the Qiagen OneStep RT-PCR kit. Libraries were constructed in a second round of multiplex PCR, after which size selection and purification were carried out. Libraries were sequenced paired-end with 100 bp reads on an Illumina HiSeq2000. On the study's bioinformatics: SOAPnuke was used to process the raw data, removing reads that contained adapters or uncalled bases, had a mean Phred below 15, or lacked an exact match to the constant primer or identifier. COPE v1.2.5 was used to merge high-quality paired reads, and clonotypes were defined as unique nucleotide sequences. Clonotypes were aligned to IMGT TRBV, TRBD and TRBJ reference segments using MiTCR v1.1. The analysis included only V-J combinations with a frequency above 0.0001, which together covered 99.2% of the repertoires. A TCS score was defined as the ratio of F50 (clonal expansion) to E x V (chaos), with BLOSUM62-based TCRdist applied between CDR3 peptides within each V-J. Welch's t-statistics and random forest reduced 514 V-J features to 10 to 15, which were used in a naive Bayes classifier (R e1071). TCRdb took the public reads, trimmed them with fastp at Q25, ran MiXCR for clone calling and kept in-frame beta chains. Entries that share a CDR3 protein sequence are merged under the most common genes and DNA. The V and J calls reflect TCRdb's pipeline rather than the authors' work. Counted in this sample were hundreds of thousands of distinct CDR3 sequences; 15% of them appeared once. Together, the top ten hold about 21% of the sample.

CDR1 and CDR2 are read off the germline V gene (reference sequence) as SEHNR and FQNEAQ. The germline V end is reduced by 1 base and the J end by 8 bases; junction bases left unmatched: 3. The CDR3 goes from the cysteine to the phenylalanine over 14 residues. This entry keeps only the CDR3 DNA: 42 bases, framed from base 1. Ophthalmopathy patients had moderately to severely active disease, with a Clinical Activity Score of 3 or more, a NOSPECS grade of 4 or more, and a disease duration of less than 3 months. Any patient with an uncontrolled infection, another autoimmune disease, pregnancy or lactation was excluded. Diagnoses were based on clinical symptoms, serum thyroxine and TRAb, thyroid ultrasound and orbital computed tomography. PBMCs were separated from under 11 ml of fresh peripheral blood using Ficoll-Paque density gradient centrifugation. Trizol reagent was used to extract total RNA, and RNA quality was then checked on an Agilent 2100 Bioanalyzer.

This clonotype was sampled from a woman aged 55 to 70 with Graves' ophthalmopathy. Sequenced: blood. The V and J segments used are TRBV7-9 and TRBJ1-4, with 8 bases in between that match TRBD1. The DNA sequence reads TGTGCCAGCAGCTTAGACAGGGGGGGCGAAAAACTGTTTTTT. Its protein product is CASSLDRGGEKLFF.